This entry lists 25 T cell receptor beta chains sequenced from one sample in a study of blood T cell repertoires in COVID-19. Produced via immunoSEQ multiplex PCR; TCRdb's table is partial and in-frame only. The sample yields around 110,000 clones, about 80% seen once. Sequenced input: peripheral blood. The receptors here all came from an older man with active or convalescent COVID-19.

The V gene is TRBV10-2, the J gene TRBJ2-2, with TRBD1 identical over 9 bases. CDR1 is WSHSY and CDR2 is SAAADI in the germline V gene. J was trimmed by 5 bases and V by 3 bases; bases with no gene match: 7. The CDR3 is 16 amino acids. The CDR3 sequence is CASSELTGGGTGELFF. CDR3 coding DNA: TGCGCCAGCAGTGAATTGACAGGGGGAGGGACCGGGGAGCTGTTTTTT.

The chain joins TRBV6-6 to TRBJ1-1; 7 bases agree with TRBD1. From germline, CDR1 is MNHNY and CDR2 SVGAGI (reference sequence). There are 16 residues in the CDR3. With 6 bases clipped from V and 4 bases from J, the junction kept 14 bases outside the gene matches. This CDR3 is CASSLSRQGWGTEAFF. CDR3 DNA sequence: TGTGCCAGCAGCCTTTCAAGACAGGGCTGGGGCACTGAAGCTTTCTTT.

The rearrangement links TRBV28 to TRBJ1-1, with no clear D. CDR3 length equals 14 residues. CDR1 and CDR2 from the germline V gene are MDHEN and SYDVKM. The V gene lost 5 bases and the J gene lost 4 bases, with 14 bases spanning the gap. This chain's CDR3 is CASSEHQVGTEAFF. CDR3 in DNA: TGTGCCAGCAGTGAACACCAGGTGGGCACTGAAGCTTTCTTT.

The chain employs TRBV29-1 and TRBJ2-3; possible D gene TRBD2, 6 bases. Trimming removed 1 base from V and 6 bases from J, with 11 bases in between. Germline assignment: CDR1 SQVTM and CDR2 ANQGSEA. The CDR3 runs to 13 residues. In DNA, the CDR3 is TGCAGCGTTGAAGGCGCGGGGTTCGATACGCAGTATTTT. Residues: CSVEGAGFDTQYF.

This chain uses TRBV18 with TRBJ2-4; 7 nucleotides agree with TRBD2. From germline, CDR1 is KGHSH and CDR2 LQKENI. The V segment lost 3 bases and the J segment 1 base; nucleotides outside the gene matches: 3. The CDR3 is 15 amino acids. CDR3 sequence: CASSPSGGAKNIQYF. The CDR3 DNA reads TGTGCCAGCTCACCGTCCGGGGGGGCCAAAAACATTCAGTACTTC.

The genes are TRBV24-1 and TRBJ1-3; D is perhaps TRBD1 (5 bases). Trimming cost V 3 bases and J 0 bases, with 8 bases left between them. CDR3 size: 15 residues. The V gene's germline CDR1 is KGHDR and CDR2 SFDVKD. As DNA, the CDR3 is TGTGCCACCAGTGATGGGACTAGCTCTGGAAACACCATATATTTT. Protein: CATSDGTSSGNTIYF.

The chain carries TRBV2 and TRBJ2-7, with a weak D call TRBD2 (5 bases). This CDR3 is built from 14 residues. V was trimmed by 5 bases and J by 7 bases, leaving 18 bases between them. CDR1 is SNHLY, CDR2 FYNNEI, per germline. The CDR3 DNA reads TGTGCCAGCAGTTTGGAACGGACTGCCGGGGAGCAGTACTTC. Encoded protein: CASSLERTAGEQYF.

J is TRBJ1-3 and V is TRBV28; 8 bases line up with TRBD1. This CDR3 is built from 16 residues. CDR1 is MDHEN, CDR2 SYDVKM, per germline. J gave up 4 bases and V 5 bases, and 10 bases lay outside the gene matches. CDR3 region: CASSPPLTGDGNTIYF. The CDR3 bases are TGTGCCAGCAGTCCCCCCCTGACAGGGGACGGAAACACCATATATTTT.

V gene TRBV9 combines with J gene TRBJ2-3; 8 bases are shared with TRBD2. V lost 5 bases to trimming and J lost 2 bases; unmatched junction nucleotides: 7. This CDR3 spans 15 amino acids. Germline lookup yields CDR1 SGDLS and CDR2 YYNGEE. The CDR3 spells CASSTSGLSTDTQYF. The CDR3 DNA is TGTGCCAGCAGTACTAGCGGCCTATCCACAGATACGCAGTATTTT.

The chain uses TRBV6-2 or TRBV6-3 and TRBJ2-2; D possibly corresponds to TRBD1 (5 bases). Trimming pared 2 bases from V and 4 bases from J, leaving 11 bases between. Germline lookup yields CDR1 MNHEY and CDR2 SVGEGT. This CDR3 comprises 15 residues. The CDR3: CASSYGDRITGELFF. The CDR3 DNA reads TGTGCCAGCAGTTACGGCGACAGAATCACCGGGGAGCTGTTTTTT.

V and J are TRBV12-3 or TRBV12-4 and TRBJ2-1; 7 bases align to TRBD1. The CDR3 is 13 residues long. V lost 1 base, J lost 7 bases, and 1 base stayed unmatched. CDR3 in DNA: TGTGCCAGCAGTTTAGACAGGGGTAATGAGCAGTTCTTC. Translated, it gives CASSLDRGNEQFF.

V gene TRBV19 combines with J gene TRBJ2-2; 7 positions agree with TRBD2. With V trimmed by 1 base and J by 6 bases, 8 bases remained unmatched. The germline V gene encodes CDR1 LNHDA and CDR2 SQIVND (reference sequence). The CDR3 loop spans 16 amino acids. This chain's CDR3 is CASSIGAGVKAGELFF. The CDR3 nucleotides are TGTGCCAGTAGTATAGGTGCGGGAGTTAAAGCCGGGGAGCTGTTTTTT.

CDR3: CASSLAGGPVNEQFF. DNA of the CDR3: TGTGCCAGTAGTCTAGCGGGAGGGCCGGTAAATGAGCAGTTCTTC. The chain is built from TRBV19 and TRBJ2-1; 12 bases are shared with TRBD2. Unmatched junction bases numbered 6, after V lost 5 bases and J lost 7 bases. There are 15 residues in the CDR3. Germline V lookup: CDR1 LNHDA, CDR2 SQIVND (reference sequence).

This clone occurred once. This chain links TRBV3-1 (or the pseudogene TRBV3-2) with TRBJ1-1; D gene uncertain. Germline lookup yields CDR1 LGHDT and CDR2 YNNKEL (reference sequence). The CDR3 spans 12 residues. V was cut by 1 base and J by 7 bases, with 7 bases left in between. DNA for the CDR3: TGTGCCAGCAGCCAAGGATCGGGTGAAGCTTTCTTT. Protein product: CASSQGSGEAFF.

J is TRBJ2-5 and V is TRBV5-4, with 8 nucleotides matching TRBD1. Germline CDR1 SGHNT, CDR2 YYREEE (reference sequence). The CDR3 has 15 amino acids. V gave up 5 bases and J gave up 2 bases; unmatched junction bases: 8. In nucleotides, the CDR3 is TGTGCCAGCAGAAAGGACAGGGTTCAACAAGAGACCCAGTACTTC. Translating gives CASRKDRVQQETQYF.

The genes are TRBV7-3 and TRBJ2-2, with 8 bases fitting TRBD1. This CDR3 has 15 residues. V dropped 2 bases and J dropped 4; count of bases not matched to a gene: 3. Germline V CDR1 and CDR2: SGHTA, FQGTGA. CDR3 bases: TGTGCCAGCAGCTTACAGGGGGCCGGCACCGGGGAGCTGTTTTTT. It codes for CASSLQGAGTGELFF.

CDR3 in DNA: TGTGCCAGCAGCACCCAGGGCGCAACTAATGAAAAACTGTTTTTT. It yields the protein CASSTQGATNEKLFF. The chain is built from TRBV7-2 and TRBJ1-4; D possibly corresponds to TRBD1 (5 bases). Germline values: CDR1 SGHTA, CDR2 FQGNSA. The CDR3 is made up of 15 amino acids. V lost 5 bases, J lost 0 bases, and 10 bases lay in between.

The chain is built from TRBV7-3 and TRBJ2-2, with 10 bases lining up with TRBD2. V was pared by 5 bases and J by 2 bases, with 8 bases of the junction left unmatched. From germline, CDR1 is SGHTA and CDR2 FQGTGA. The CDR3 is 17 residues long. This CDR3 is CASSARAGGINTGELFF. CDR3 nucleotides: TGTGCCAGCAGCGCCAGAGCGGGAGGGATTAACACCGGGGAGCTGTTTTTT. Full variable domain (missing parts from reference TRBV7-3 and TRBJ2-2): GAGVSQTPSNKVTEKGKYVELRCDPISGHTALYWYRQSLGQGPEFLIYFQGTGAADDSGLPNDRFFAVRPEGSVSTLKIQRTERGDSAVYLCASSARAGGINTGELFFGEGSRLTVL.

This rearrangement joins TRBV4-3 to TRBJ2-1; D remains unclear. The germline V gene has CDR1 LGHNA and CDR2 YSLEER. This CDR3 contains 15 residues. V lost 3 bases to trimming and J lost 5 bases, with 14 bases between them. The DNA of the CDR3 is TGCGCCAGCAGCCATCAAACGACTGGAAACAATGAGCAGTTCTTC. Its protein product is CASSHQTTGNNEQFF.

The gene calls are TRBV15 and TRBJ2-7; 9 bases are a match to TRBD1. After removal of 2 bases from V and 3 bases from J, the junction contained 8 bases not matched to a gene. CDR3 length: 16 residues. Germline V CDR1 and CDR2: LNHNV, YYDKDF (reference sequence). The CDR3 DNA sequence: TGTGCCACCAGCAGACCTAAGGGACAGGGAATCTACGAGCAGTACTTC. Its protein is CATSRPKGQGIYEQYF.

CDR3 protein: CSVGTSVKGNEKLFF. For the CDR3, the DNA is TGCAGCGTTGGGACCTCCGTCAAGGGGAATGAAAAACTGTTTTTT. The chain carries TRBV29-1 and TRBJ1-4, with TRBD1 as a possible D gene (5 bases). In germline, CDR1 is SQVTM, CDR2 ANQGSEA. The CDR3 totals 15 residues. Trimming removed 4 bases at V and 5 bases at J, with 17 bases between.

Concerning this clone itself: The identical CDR3 is also encoded by other nucleotide sequences in the sample. This sequence joins TRBV30 and TRBJ2-7, with a weak D call TRBD1 (5 bases). The CDR3 has 12 amino acids. Germline-derived CDR1 and CDR2 are GTSNPN and SVGIG (reference sequence). Trimming shortened V by 0 bases and J by 3 bases, and 6 bases separated the two germline ends. The CDR3, as DNA: TGTGCCTGGAGTGTAACAGGCTACGAGCAGTACTTC. This codes for CAWSVTGYEQYF. The variable domain in full, with the rest retrieved from reference TRBV30 and TRBJ2-7, is SQTIHQWPATLVQPVGSPLSLECTVEGTSNPNLYWYRQAAGRGLQLLFYSVGIGQISSEVPQNLSASRPQDRQFILSSKKLLLSDSGFYLCAWSVTGYEQYFGPGTRLTVT.

The table lists this clone with a few counts. The V and J genes are TRBV6-2 or TRBV6-3 and TRBJ1-2, with 8 nucleotides matching TRBD1. The CDR3 extends over 17 amino acids. Germline assignment: CDR1 MNHEY and CDR2 SVGEGT. Trimming at V came to 2 bases and at J to 1 base, leaving 9 bases not matched to a gene. The CDR3 protein is CASSYGGQGFFNYGYTF. CDR3 bases: TGTGCCAGCAGTTACGGAGGACAGGGATTCTTTAACTATGGCTACACCTTC.

This chain uses TRBV4-3 with TRBJ2-1; a possible D gene is TRBD2 (7 bases). Trimming stripped 0 bases from V and 6 bases from J, with 18 bases between. Germline CDR1 and CDR2: LGHNA and YSLEER. There are 17 residues in the CDR3. CDR3 residues: CASSQDPRGAIFNEQFF. DNA of the CDR3: TGCGCCAGCAGCCAAGATCCACGGGGGGCGATTTTCAATGAGCAGTTCTTC.

This clone was seen more than once but under ten times. The chain couples TRBV9 to TRBJ2-3, with D maybe TRBD2 (5 bases). CDR1 is SGDLS, CDR2 YYNGEE, per germline. The CDR3 is 15 amino acids. V was trimmed by 0 bases and J by 4 bases, leaving 12 bases between them. The DNA of the CDR3 is TGTGCCAGCAGCGTAGAGCCGGGAAGGGCAGATACGCAGTATTTT. Translated, it gives CASSVEPGRADTQYF.